This T cell receptor beta chain was sequenced for a study of spatial heterogeneity in lung cancer. In germline, CDR1 is DFQATT, CDR2 SNEGSKA (reference sequence). V shed 2 bases, J shed 0 bases, and the junction held 6 bases outside the gene matches. This CDR3 is built from 15 residues. MiXCR, applied by TCRdb to the 5' RACE reads, yields one record per CDR3 protein. This table holds over 15,000 distinct CDR3 sequences, 19% found once. The time point denotes: blood at routine non-recurrence follow-up after resection. Many counts were recorded for this clonotype. This chain uses TRBV20-1 with TRBJ2-7, with 8 bases identical to TRBD2. The sequences come from PBMCs, collected at follow-up. The clonotype originates from a male donor with early-stage non-small cell lung cancer. The CDR3 loop reads CSARLPGRVSYEQYF. The CDR3 DNA reads as TGCAGTGCTAGACTCCCCGGGAGGGTCTCCTACGAGCAGTACTTC.